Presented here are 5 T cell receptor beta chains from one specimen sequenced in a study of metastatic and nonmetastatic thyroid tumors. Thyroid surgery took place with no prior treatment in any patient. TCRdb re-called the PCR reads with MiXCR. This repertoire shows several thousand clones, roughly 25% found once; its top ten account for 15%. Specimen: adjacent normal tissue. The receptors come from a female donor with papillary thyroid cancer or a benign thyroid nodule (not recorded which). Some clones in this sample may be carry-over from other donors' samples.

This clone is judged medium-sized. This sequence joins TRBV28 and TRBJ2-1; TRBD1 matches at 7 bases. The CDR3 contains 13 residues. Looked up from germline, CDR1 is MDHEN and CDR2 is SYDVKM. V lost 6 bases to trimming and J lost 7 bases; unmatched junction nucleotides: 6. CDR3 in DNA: TGTGCCAGCAGCCCGACAGGGTTGAATGAGCAGTTCTTC. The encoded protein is CASSPTGLNEQFF.

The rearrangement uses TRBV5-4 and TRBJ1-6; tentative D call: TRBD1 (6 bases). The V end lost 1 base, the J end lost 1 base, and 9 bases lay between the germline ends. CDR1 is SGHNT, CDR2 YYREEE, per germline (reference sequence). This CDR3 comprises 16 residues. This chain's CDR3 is CASSLQGPSYNSPLHF. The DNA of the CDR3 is TGTGCCAGCAGCTTGCAGGGGCCGTCCTATAATTCACCCCTCCACTTT.

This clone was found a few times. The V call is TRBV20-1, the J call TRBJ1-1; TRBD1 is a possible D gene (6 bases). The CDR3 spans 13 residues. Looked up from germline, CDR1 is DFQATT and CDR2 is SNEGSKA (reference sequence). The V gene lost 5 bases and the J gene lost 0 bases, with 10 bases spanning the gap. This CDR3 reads CSARRDMNTEAFF. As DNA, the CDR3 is TGCAGTGCTCGGCGGGACATGAACACTGAAGCTTTCTTT.

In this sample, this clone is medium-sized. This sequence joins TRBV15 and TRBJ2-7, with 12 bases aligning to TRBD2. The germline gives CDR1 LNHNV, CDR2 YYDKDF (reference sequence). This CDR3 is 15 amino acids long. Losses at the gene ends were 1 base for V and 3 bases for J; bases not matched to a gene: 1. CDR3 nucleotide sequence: TGTGCCACCAGCAGAGGGACTAGCGGGGACTACGAGCAGTACTTC. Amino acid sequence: CATSRGTSGDYEQYF.

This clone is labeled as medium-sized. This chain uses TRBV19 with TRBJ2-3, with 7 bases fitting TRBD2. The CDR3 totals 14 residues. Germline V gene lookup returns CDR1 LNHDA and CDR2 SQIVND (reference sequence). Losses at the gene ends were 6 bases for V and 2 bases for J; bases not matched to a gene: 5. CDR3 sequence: CASSPGGYTDTQYF. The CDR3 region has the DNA TGTGCCAGTAGCCCCGGGGGGTACACAGATACGCAGTATTTT.